The rows below give T cell receptor beta chains drawn from one sample of a study of T-cell reconstitution after alpha-beta-depleted transplantation in children. TCRdb processed the PCR reads anew with MiXCR; each CDR3 protein has one entry. The profile shows hundreds of thousands of distinct CDR3 sequences, roughly 15% of them singletons. Material: PBMCs, mostly from graft donor cells, obtained 360 days after TCRalphabeta/CD19-depleted stem cell transplant. Receptors were obtained from a male patient younger than 18 who had a stem cell transplant for acute lymphoblastic leukemia, so the T cells may come from the graft donor. Both conserved end residues are part of each CDR3. D genes are given only for firm matches. Expanded clones are given a class, and other clones once, few, many or no size at all.

cdr3_nt: TGCGCCAGCAGCGAGGGACAGGGGGCTCGCTACGAGCAGTACTTC
cdr3_aa: CASSEGQGARYEQYF
clone_size: few
v_call: TRBV5-1
d_call: TRBD1
j_call: TRBJ2-7

cdr3_nt: TGTGCCAGCACCCGACTAGCGGGAACCTACGAGCAGTACTTC
cdr3_aa: CASTRLAGTYEQYF
clone_size: many
v_call: TRBV12-3/TRBV12-4
d_call: TRBD2
j_call: TRBJ2-7

cdr3_nt: TGCGCCAGCAGCCTCGTGGGGGGGCCGGAGAACACTGAAGCTTTCTTT
cdr3_aa: CASSLVGGPENTEAFF
clone_size: NA
v_call: TRBV5-1
d_call: NA
j_call: TRBJ1-1

cdr3_nt: TGTGCCAGCAGCCCCTTCACTAGCGGGAGAGCCTACGAGCAGTACTTC
cdr3_aa: CASSPFTSGRAYEQYF
clone_size: once
v_call: TRBV12-3/TRBV12-4
d_call: TRBD2
j_call: TRBJ2-7

cdr3_nt: TGTGCCAGCAGTGAAGGTCGGGGGGGAATATACGAGCAGTACTTC
cdr3_aa: CASSEGRGGIYEQYF
clone_size: NA
v_call: TRBV6-1
d_call: TRBD2
j_call: TRBJ2-7

cdr3_nt: TGCGCCAGCAGCTTGGAGGCAGGCTCGGATGAGCAGTTCTTC
cdr3_aa: CASSLEAGSDEQFF
clone_size: NA
v_call: TRBV5-1
d_call: NA
j_call: TRBJ2-1

cdr3_nt: TGTGCCAGCAGCTCCTCGAGCGGGAGACGATCGCGGGCCGGGGAGCTGTTTTTT
cdr3_aa: CASSSSSGRRSRAGELFF
clone_size: many
v_call: TRBV7-9
d_call: TRBD2
j_call: TRBJ2-2

cdr3_nt: TGTGCCAGCAGCTTAGAGGTGGGGTTCGGCAATCAGCCCCAGCATTTT
cdr3_aa: CASSLEVGFGNQPQHF
clone_size: NA
v_call: TRBV7-8
d_call: NA
j_call: TRBJ1-5

cdr3_nt: TGCGCCAGCAGCTTTAGGGTCATGAATAACTACAATGAGCAGTTCTTC
cdr3_aa: CASSFRVMNNYNEQFF
clone_size: few
v_call: TRBV5-1
d_call: NA
j_call: TRBJ2-1

cdr3_nt: TGTGCCACCAGCAGAGATCCGGACAGGGGAGAGACCCAGTACTTC
cdr3_aa: CATSRDPDRGETQYF
clone_size: few
v_call: TRBV15
d_call: TRBD1
j_call: TRBJ2-5

cdr3_nt: TGTGCCACCAGTGAATTCGGATCAGATACGCAGTATTTT
cdr3_aa: CATSEFGSDTQYF
clone_size: many
v_call: TRBV24-1
d_call: NA
j_call: TRBJ2-3

cdr3_nt: TGCAGCGTTGAAAACAGAACCTACGAGCAGTACTTC
cdr3_aa: CSVENRTYEQYF
clone_size: many
v_call: TRBV29-1
d_call: NA
j_call: TRBJ2-7

cdr3_nt: TGTGCCAGCTCACACACCGGAATGTACAGGGTTAGCAATCAGCCCCAGCATTTT
cdr3_aa: CASSHTGMYRVSNQPQHF
clone_size: few
v_call: TRBV18
d_call: NA
j_call: TRBJ1-5

cdr3_nt: TGTGCCAGCAGCAAAGCCCCGGGACTCAATCAGCCCCAGCATTTT
cdr3_aa: CASSKAPGLNQPQHF
clone_size: NA
v_call: TRBV21-1
d_call: NA
j_call: TRBJ1-5

cdr3_nt: TGTGCCAGCAGCTTAAAGCCTGTTCCTTTCACAGATACGCAGTATTTT
cdr3_aa: CASSLKPVPFTDTQYF
clone_size: few
v_call: TRBV7-6
d_call: NA
j_call: TRBJ2-3

cdr3_nt: TGCAGCGGTGGAGGCCTACACAAGGGTACGCAGTATTTT
cdr3_aa: CSGGGLHKGTQYF
clone_size: NA
v_call: TRBV29-1
d_call: NA
j_call: TRBJ2-3

cdr3_nt: TGCAGCGTTGACCACGGGGTAGGGGGCAGTGAGACCCAGTACTTC
cdr3_aa: CSVDHGVGGSETQYF
clone_size: many
v_call: TRBV29-1
d_call: TRBD1
j_call: TRBJ2-5

cdr3_nt: TGTGCCAGCAGCCAAGTTCTAGCGGGAGAGCAAGAGACCCAGTACTTC
cdr3_aa: CASSQVLAGEQETQYF
clone_size: many
v_call: TRBV4-2
d_call: TRBD2
j_call: TRBJ2-5

cdr3_nt: TGCAGTGCTAACCCCCGATGGATGGACGAGCAGTACTTC
cdr3_aa: CSANPRWMDEQYF
clone_size: NA
v_call: TRBV20-1
d_call: NA
j_call: TRBJ2-7

cdr3_nt: TGCAGTGCTAGTAAGTGGGAAGGAAACATTCAGTACTTC
cdr3_aa: CSASKWEGNIQYF
clone_size: NA
v_call: TRBV20-1
d_call: NA
j_call: TRBJ2-4

cdr3_nt: TGCGCCAGCAGCCTGGGACTCTCGTACCAAGAGACCCAGTACTTC
cdr3_aa: CASSLGLSYQETQYF
clone_size: many
v_call: TRBV5-1
d_call: NA
j_call: TRBJ2-5

cdr3_nt: TGCAGCGTTGAGCTCCGGGACAGGGGAAACACCATATATTTT
cdr3_aa: CSVELRDRGNTIYF
clone_size: NA
v_call: TRBV29-1
d_call: TRBD1
j_call: TRBJ1-3

cdr3_nt: TGTGCCAGCAGTCGAAAAAACGCTCGAGACAGAACGAACACTGAAGCTTTCTTT
cdr3_aa: CASSRKNARDRTNTEAFF
clone_size: NA
v_call: TRBV4-2
d_call: NA
j_call: TRBJ1-1

cdr3_nt: TGTGCCAGCACCCCGCTCCGGGCTAGCGGGGGATCCTACGAGCAGTACTTC
cdr3_aa: CASTPLRASGGSYEQYF
clone_size: NA
v_call: TRBV2
d_call: TRBD2
j_call: TRBJ2-7